Here is one T cell receptor beta chain with its context. This CDR3 has 15 amino acids. Germline V lookup: CDR1 SGHRS, CDR2 YFSETQ. V lost 0 bases and J 3 bases, leaving 10 bases between the germline ends. The source of the sample is a study of control samples from healthy donors and cancer patients. Assay: immunoSEQ multiplex PCR; the TCRdb copy retains only in-frame clones and omits some. This table lists roughly 200,000 clones. This sequence originates from a woman younger than 45 in good health. V is TRBV5-1 and J is TRBJ2-4; unclear D gene. What was sequenced was blood. The DNA of the CDR3 is TGCGCCAGCAGCTTGGGGTCGGGCGACAAAAACATTCAGTACTTC. This gives the protein CASSLGSGDKNIQYF.